This record covers a single T cell receptor (beta chain). Its antigen remains unknown. TCRdb's table, derived via immunoSEQ multiplex PCR, lists solely in-frame clones and lacks some. The sample holds 30,000 to 35,000 clones; around 66% are singletons and the top ten take approximately 0.8%. These data belong to a study of monozygotic twins with cystic fibrosis. Findings and caveats of the study: In this small cohort, shared CDR3 numbers showed no association with age, concordance or disease severity.

Germline V gene data show CDR1 as MNHEY and CDR2 as SVGAGI. The V segment lost 8 bases and the J segment 1 base; nucleotides outside the gene matches: 5. The CDR3 is made up of 13 amino acids. The source is a girl aged 10-17 years with cystic fibrosis. The sample comprised blood. The rearrangement uses TRBV6-5 and TRBJ2-7, with 7 bases that match TRBD1. In nucleotides, the CDR3 is TGTGCCAGCGGGACAGTTGGATCCTACGAGCAGTACTTC. The encoded protein is CASGTVGSYEQYF.